The clone carrying this T cell receptor beta chain has ten or more counts. The protocol was immunoSEQ multiplex PCR, while the TCRdb copy is restricted to in-frame clones and leaves out a portion. Counted here are a few hundred thousand clones, about nine tenths occurring once; the ten biggest clones make up under 2%. Germline lookup yields CDR1 MNHEY and CDR2 SMNVEV (reference sequence). V was clipped by 4 bases and J by 4 bases; unmatched bases: 6. The CDR3 is made up of 16 amino acids. This record comes from a study of Ad26.COV2.S vaccination and SARS-CoV-2 variants. About the research overall: Once, or twice with 56 days between doses, Ad26.COV2.S was given intramuscularly.

As to treatment: some 20 received Ad26.COV2.S at low or high dose, single or two shots; roughly 5 received placebo; per-sample allocation not given. Each sample was drawn 63 days after the first injection (of vaccine or placebo). An Ad26 vector that expressed Wuhan-strain SARS-CoV-2 spike constituted the vaccine. The chain joins TRBV27 to TRBJ2-2, with 10 bases that match TRBD1. The sample was peripheral blood, taken in a trial of Ad26.COV2.S vaccine versus placebo. The receptor comes from a person aged 18-60 years who received the Ad26.COV2.S COVID-19 vaccine or a placebo. The DNA for the CDR3 is TGTGCCAGCAGTTCCCGACAGGGGGCCCCCACCGGGGAGCTGTTTTTT. Translating it yields CASSSRQGAPTGELFF.